The present entry profiles one TCR beta chain with its context. Its antigen is not known. The CDR3 covers 16 residues. Trimming left V 1 base short and J 1 base short, with 13 bases between. Germline-derived CDR1 and CDR2 are LGHNA and YNFKEQ. This sample is part of a study of vaccination effects on CD4 cells after COVID-19. Before sequencing, viral peptide pools were used by the ViraFEST assay to expand antigen-specific CD4+ T cells. It was after approximately 11 days of culture that CD4+ T cells were isolated. Vaccinated participants had no history of SARS-CoV-2 infection and tested negative for nucleocapsid antibodies. Here immunoSEQ multiplex PCR was the method, and the copy in TCRdb shows in-frame clones only, minus some. The sample has more than 50,000 clones, approximately 80% seen once. Whole-study results and caveats: At late timepoints after vaccination, vaccine- and infection-induced clones shrank markedly.

The sample consisted of CD4+ T cells from PBMCs cultured with HCoV-229E spike peptides, taken before COVID-19 vaccination. The receptor comes from a human donor who received a COVID-19 vaccine. The V call is TRBV4-2, the J call TRBJ2-5; D uncertain. CDR3 in amino acids: CASSQAAHKIQETQYF. As DNA, the CDR3 is TGTGCCAGCAGCCAAGCAGCCCACAAGATCCAAGAGACCCAGTACTTC.